This T cell receptor (beta chain) was sequenced in a study of CD4 and CD8 cells across lung adenocarcinoma regions. The patients had localized lung adenocarcinoma, a non-small cell subtype. MiXCR, applied by TCRdb to the PCR reads, yields one record per CDR3 protein. This table has tens of thousands of distinct CDR3 sequences, approximately 52% appearing once. Germline-derived CDR1 and CDR2 are MNHNS and SASEGT. This CDR3 is 15 amino acids long. Sequenced material: CD4+ T cells from the center of a lung tumor. This clonotype was sampled from a male donor with lung adenocarcinoma. The CD4 and CD8 labels of this study may be unreliable. This chain connects TRBV6-1 to TRBJ2-2, with D possibly TRBD2 on 6 matching bases. The tail of the sequence fits TRBJ2-3 better, so the J call may be wrong. The CDR3 DNA is TGTGCCAGGGGACTCCAGGCTGGAATTACCGAGGAGCAGTATTTT. Its protein is CARGLQAGITEEQYF.